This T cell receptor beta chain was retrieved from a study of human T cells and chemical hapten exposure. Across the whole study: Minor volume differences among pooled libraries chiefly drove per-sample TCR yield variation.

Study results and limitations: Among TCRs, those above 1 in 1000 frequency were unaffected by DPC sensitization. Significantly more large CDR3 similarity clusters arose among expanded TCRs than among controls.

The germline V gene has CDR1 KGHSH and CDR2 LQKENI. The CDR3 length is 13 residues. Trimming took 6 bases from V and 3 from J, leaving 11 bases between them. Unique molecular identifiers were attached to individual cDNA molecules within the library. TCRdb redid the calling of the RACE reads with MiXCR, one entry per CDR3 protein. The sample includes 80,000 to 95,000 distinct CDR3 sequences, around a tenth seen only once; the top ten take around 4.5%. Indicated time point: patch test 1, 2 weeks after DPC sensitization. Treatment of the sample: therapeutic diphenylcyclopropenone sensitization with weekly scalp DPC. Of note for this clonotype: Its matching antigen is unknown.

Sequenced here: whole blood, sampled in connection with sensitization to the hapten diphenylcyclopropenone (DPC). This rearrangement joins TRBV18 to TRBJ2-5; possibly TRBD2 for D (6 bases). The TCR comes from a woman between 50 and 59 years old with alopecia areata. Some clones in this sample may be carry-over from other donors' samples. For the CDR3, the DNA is TGTGCCAGCTCCGATGGCGGGAAAGAGACCCAGTACTTC. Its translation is CASSDGGKETQYF. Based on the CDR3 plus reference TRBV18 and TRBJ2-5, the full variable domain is NAGVMQNPRHLVRRRGQEARLRCSPMKGHSHVYWYRQLPEEGLKFMVYLQKENIIDESGMPKERFSAEFPKEGPSILRIQQVVRGDSAAYFCASSDGGKETQYFGPGTRLLVL.